These 25 T cell receptor beta chains were all obtained from the same sample, sequenced in a study of blood T cell repertoires in COVID-19. TCRdb keeps only in-frame clones here, not all; method: immunoSEQ multiplex PCR. Found here are more than 40,000 clones, 82% of them singletons; the top ten hold 11% to 15%. The sample taken for sequencing was peripheral blood. Receptors originate from a human donor with acute or convalescent COVID-19. The donor label of this sample is uncertain.

This chain connects TRBV9 to TRBJ2-2, with 9 bases lining up with TRBD2. Trimming took 1 base from V and 7 from J; bases not matched to a gene: 8. Looked up from germline, CDR1 is SGDLS and CDR2 is YYNGEE. This CDR3 contains 16 residues. CDR3 DNA sequence: TGTGCCAGCAGCGTACTCAGCGGGGGGCGAGGCGGGGAGCTGTTTTTT. As protein: CASSVLSGGRGGELFF.

The J gene is TRBJ1-1, the V gene TRBV6-1, with unresolved D. Trimming cost V 2 bases and J 7 bases, with 11 bases left between them. The CDR3 contains 13 residues. Germline assignment: CDR1 MNHNS and CDR2 SASEGT. In DNA, the CDR3 is TGTGCCAGCAGTGAATTGGGCAGCTATGAAGCTTTCTTT. This gives the protein CASSELGSYEAFF.

The J gene is TRBJ2-1, the V gene TRBV29-1; the match to TRBD1 covers 9 bases. With 7 bases clipped from V and 6 bases from J, the junction kept 7 bases outside the gene matches. The germline V gene has CDR1 SQVTM and CDR2 ANQGSEA. The CDR3 is made up of 13 amino acids. The CDR3 here is CSAARDRANEQFF. The CDR3 bases are TGCAGCGCCGCTCGGGACAGGGCCAATGAGCAGTTCTTC.

The gene calls are TRBV5-1 and TRBJ1-3, with 9 bases that match TRBD1. With 4 bases clipped from V and 4 bases from J, the junction kept 3 bases outside the gene matches. Germline assignment: CDR1 SGHRS and CDR2 YFSETQ. CDR3 length: 14 residues. The CDR3 DNA follows: TGCGCCAGCAGCCTAGGACAGGGGGGAAACACCATATATTTT. Encoded protein: CASSLGQGGNTIYF.

The gene calls are TRBV10-3 and TRBJ2-1; possibly TRBD2 for D (7 bases). V lost 2 bases and J 0 bases, leaving 11 bases between the germline ends. Looked up from germline, CDR1 is ENHRY and CDR2 is SYGVKD. CDR3 length equals 16 residues. The CDR3 DNA follows: TGTGCCATCAGTGAGGCGGGGGCCAGCTCCTACAATGAGCAGTTCTTC. It is translated as CAISEAGASSYNEQFF.

The rearrangement uses TRBV11-3 and TRBJ2-7; no definite D call. V dropped 0 bases and J dropped 4 bases, with 4 bases sitting between them. The CDR3 length is 12 residues. In germline, CDR1 is SGHNT, CDR2 YENEEA. The DNA of the CDR3 is TGTGCCAGCAGCTTAGACAGATACGAGCAGTACTTC. Its protein product is CASSLDRYEQYF.

This chain uses TRBV6-5 with TRBJ2-7, with a weak D call TRBD2 (5 bases). Germline V gene lookup returns CDR1 MNHEY and CDR2 SVGAGI. Trimming took 10 bases from V and 7 from J, leaving 20 bases between them. The CDR3 is 13 residues long. DNA of the CDR3: TGTGCCACCAAAGGGAGCATAGCGCAAGAGCAGTACTTC. Translating it yields CATKGSIAQEQYF.

The chain joins TRBV27 to TRBJ2-7, with 8 bases that match TRBD2. Germline lookup yields CDR1 MNHEY and CDR2 SMNVEV (reference sequence). This CDR3 region has 13 residues. The V and J ends lost 2 bases and 5 bases, in that order; junction bases with no gene match: 2. The CDR3 loop reads CASSLAGGNEQYF. The CDR3 DNA sequence: TGTGCCAGCAGTTTAGCGGGGGGAAACGAGCAGTACTTC.

This chain connects TRBV29-1 to TRBJ1-2; TRBD1 matches 7 bases. V lost 8 bases and J lost 3; bases outside the gene matches: 9. The V gene's germline CDR1 is SQVTM and CDR2 ANQGSEA. CDR3 length: 13 residues. CDR3 in amino acids: CSSRSGTDYGYTF. The CDR3, as DNA: TGCAGCTCCCGATCCGGGACAGACTATGGCTACACCTTC. Full variable domain (outside the CDR3, taken from reference TRBV29-1 and TRBJ1-2): SAVISQKPSRDICQRGTSLTIQCQVDSQVTMMFWYRQQPGQSLTLIATANQGSEATYESGFVIDKFPISRPNLTFSTLTVSNMSPEDSSIYLCSSRSGTDYGYTFGSGTRLTVV.

J is TRBJ1-5 and V is TRBV6-5; 8 nucleotides align to TRBD1. The CDR3 is 15 residues long. The junction had 7 bases not matched to a gene; V was cut back by 9 bases and J by 0 bases. Looked up from germline, CDR1 is MNHEY and CDR2 is SVGAGI. Written as DNA, the CDR3 is TGTGCCAGGGGGACAGGAGGGTATAGCAATCAGCCCCAGCATTTT. Translation gives CARGTGGYSNQPQHF.

The V call is TRBV2, the J call TRBJ1-4; TRBD1 might be the D (5 bases). Looked up from germline, CDR1 is SNHLY and CDR2 is FYNNEI. The CDR3 length is 15 residues. The V end was cut by 3 bases, the J end by 0 bases, with 8 bases between. The CDR3 spells CASSEEGTTNEKLFF. The CDR3 coding sequence is TGTGCCAGCAGTGAGGAGGGGACAACTAATGAAAAACTGTTTTTT.

The chain couples TRBV28 to TRBJ1-2; perhaps TRBD1 as D (6 bases). CDR3 size: 15 residues. Germline V CDR1 and CDR2: MDHEN, SYDVKM. The V end lost 5 bases, the J end lost 8 bases, and 21 bases lay between the germline ends. CDR3 in DNA: TGTGCCAGCAGTAGCCGGCAGGGGAATCTCGGCGGCTACACCTTC. Translation gives CASSSRQGNLGGYTF.

V gene TRBV28 combines with J gene TRBJ2-5; TRBD2 matches 9 bases. Germline CDR1 reads MDHEN; CDR2 reads SYDVKM. V lost 3 bases, J lost 5 bases, and 7 bases stayed unmatched. The length of the CDR3 is 15 residues. The CDR3 nucleotides are TGTGCCAGCAGTTTGGGGCGGGGGGGCCTTGAGACCCAGTACTTC. Translated, it gives CASSLGRGGLETQYF.

V usage is TRBV10-1 and J usage is TRBJ2-2; TRBD2 is a possible D gene (6 bases). The V and J ends lost 8 bases and 5 bases respectively, with 15 bases between them. The CDR3 has 14 amino acids. The germline gives CDR1 WNHNN, CDR2 SYGVQD (reference sequence). The CDR3 nucleotides are TGCGCCAGCGGGGCTAGCGTGGTAACCGGGGAGCTGTTTTTT. Translation: CASGASVVTGELFF.

CDR3 amino acids: CASSPTATNEKLFF. The CDR3 DNA reads as TGCGCCAGCAGTCCTACGGCAACTAATGAAAAACTGTTTTTT. This rearrangement joins TRBV5-1 to TRBJ1-4; no clear D. The CDR3 loop spans 14 amino acids. V lost 5 bases and J lost 0, with 8 bases in between. The germline V gene has CDR1 SGHRS and CDR2 YFSETQ. Full variable domain (rest looked up from reference TRBV5-1 and TRBJ1-4): KAGVTQTPRYLIKTRGQQVTLSCSPISGHRSVSWYQQTPGQGLQFLFEYFSETQRNKGNFPGRFSGRQFSNSRSEMNVSTLELGDSALYLCASSPTATNEKLFFGSGTQLSVL.

This clone was counted a few times. The chain couples TRBV30 to TRBJ2-1; D perhaps matches TRBD2 (5 bases). This CDR3 is built from 12 residues. V lost 5 bases and J 3 bases, leaving 8 bases between the germline ends. CDR1 GTSNPN and CDR2 SVGIG come from the germline V gene (reference sequence). DNA of the CDR3: TGTGCCTGGCGGGGTTACTACAATGAGCAGTTCTTC. Encoded protein: CAWRGYYNEQFF.

This clone was seen a handful of times. The rearrangement uses TRBV12-3 or TRBV12-4 and TRBJ2-1; TRBD1 might be the D (5 bases). The CDR3 has 13 residues. V was clipped by 6 bases and J by 4 bases, with 10 bases between them. CDR3 sequence reads: CASSQNRYNEQFF. CDR3 DNA: TGTGCCAGCAGCCAAAACAGGTACAATGAGCAGTTCTTC.

The chain uses TRBV7-6 and TRBJ1-6, with D possibly matching TRBD1 (5 bases). Germline V CDR1 and CDR2: SGHVS, FNYEAQ. The V end lost 5 bases, the J end lost 8 bases, and 10 bases lay between the germline ends. This CDR3 contains 13 residues. The CDR3 protein is CASSQVRDSPLHF. In DNA, the CDR3 is TGTGCCAGCAGCCAGGTCAGGGATTCACCCCTCCACTTT.

The chain couples TRBV13 to TRBJ2-5; 14 bases map to TRBD2. The CDR3 runs 16 residues. Germline V gene lookup returns CDR1 PRHDT and CDR2 FYEKMQ (reference sequence). The junction had 8 bases not matched to a gene; V was cut back by 2 bases and J by 9 bases. The CDR3 DNA is TGTGCCAGCAGCTTAAAGGGGACTAGCGGGAGTATATCCCAGTACTTC. The encoded protein is CASSLKGTSGSISQYF. The full variable domain, with the rest looked up from reference TRBV13 and TRBJ2-5, is AAGVIQSPRHLIKEKRETATLKCYPIPRHDTVYWYQQGPGQDPQFLISFYEKMQSDKGSIPDRFSAQQFSDYHSELNMSSLELGDSALYFCASSLKGTSGSISQYFGPGTRLLVL.

CDR3 bases: TGCAGTGCTAGTGCACTAGCGGGGGGCCTGGAGGTGGGAGAGACCCAGTACTTC. Its translation is CSASALAGGLEVGETQYF. The gene calls are TRBV20-1 and TRBJ2-5; TRBD2 aligns across 12 bases. Germline V gene sequence: CDR1 DFQATT, CDR2 SNEGSKA (reference sequence). V lost 3 bases and J lost 4; bases outside the gene matches: 15. This CDR3 region has 18 residues.

This chain joins TRBV2 and TRBJ2-7; D perhaps matches TRBD2 (6 bases). Trimming removed 4 bases from V and 7 bases from J, with 11 bases in between. CDR1 and CDR2 from the germline V gene are SNHLY and FYNNEI. The CDR3 is 12 residues long. CDR3 loop: CASSVLANEQYF. The DNA of the CDR3 is TGTGCCAGCAGTGTACTAGCTAATGAGCAGTACTTC.

This chain uses TRBV7-2 with TRBJ2-7; D may be TRBD1 (5 bases). The V end lost 3 bases, the J end lost 5 bases, and 11 bases lay between the germline ends. CDR1 SGHTA and CDR2 FQGNSA come from the germline V gene. CDR3 length: 13 residues. The CDR3 bases are TGTGCCAGCAGCTTTAGGGGCCCCCACGAGCAGTACTTC. It is translated as CASSFRGPHEQYF.

The chain joins TRBV21-1 to TRBJ2-5; TRBD1, the table's D call, was not compared with the DNA. TRBV21-1 is a listed pseudogene. The CDR3 spans 16 residues. CDR3 sequence (DNA): TGTGCCAGCAGCAAAGTAATCATCACATCCCAAGAGACCCAGTACTTC. The encoded protein is CASSKVIITSQETQYF.

This chain joins TRBV11-2 and TRBJ2-7; D possibly corresponds to TRBD1 (5 bases). V lost 3 bases, J lost 3 bases, and 15 bases lay in between. CDR3 length: 15 amino acids. CDR1 SGHAT and CDR2 FQNNGV come from the germline V gene. CDR3 amino acids: CASSFHSDQGYEQYF. In DNA form, the CDR3 reads TGTGCCAGCAGCTTCCATTCCGATCAGGGCTACGAGCAGTACTTC.

The V call is TRBV6-5, the J call TRBJ1-2; 10 nucleotides line up with TRBD1. V trimming: 4 bases; J trimming: 6 bases; junction bases outside the gene matches: 2. Germline V gives CDR1 MNHEY, CDR2 SVGAGI. The CDR3 loop spans 13 amino acids. CDR3 DNA: TGTGCCAGCAGTTCCGGACAGGGGGATGGCTACACCTTC. The encoded protein is CASSSGQGDGYTF.